These T cell receptor beta chains were read from a single sample in a study of shared clonotypes between healthy human individuals. The data were produced by immunoSEQ multiplex PCR, yet TCRdb's version contains in-frame clones alone and is incomplete. Seen here are about a million clones, roughly 80% observed once, and the top ten hold more than 0.85%. Sequencing was carried out using memory CD4+ T cells from PBMCs. These receptors all stem from a man between 18 and 35 years old in good health. Some clones in this sample may be carry-over from other donors' samples. The CDR3 runs from the conserved cysteine through the conserved F or W. The order of the fields is V gene, clone size, CDR3 protein. Clone sizes are given selectively: once, few, many, or a class where the clone is expanded.

v_gene: TRBV5-1; abundance: .; CDR3aa: CASSQRTSTTDTQYF
v_gene: TRBV19; abundance: .; CDR3aa: CASSSMGGIITDTQYF
v_gene: TRBV19; abundance: .; CDR3aa: CASTLQEGGRDTQYF
v_gene: TRBV28; abundance: .; CDR3aa: CASSPRTGWTGELFF
v_gene: TRBV5-6; abundance: .; CDR3aa: CASSWPGQGWRGYTF
v_gene: TRBV5-8; abundance: few; CDR3aa: CASSARSGYYNEQFF
v_gene: TRBV5-1; abundance: few; CDR3aa: CASSLEGRAQPQHF
v_gene: TRBV5-1; abundance: .; CDR3aa: CASSLLGLAGVESNNEQFF
v_gene: TRBV27; abundance: .; CDR3aa: CASPRSGGSEAFF
v_gene: TRBV5-1; abundance: .; CDR3aa: CASSEGQGALGYTF
v_gene: TRBV11-3; abundance: .; CDR3aa: CASSLDGQGREQYF
v_gene: TRBV2; abundance: .; CDR3aa: CASSAESGANVLTF
v_gene: TRBV21-1; abundance: .; CDR3aa: CASRNPGAGNF
v_gene: TRBV18; abundance: .; CDR3aa: CASSPGQGTNYEQYF
v_gene: TRBV30; abundance: .; CDR3aa: CAWSARDGGNYGYTF
v_gene: TRBV9; abundance: .; CDR3aa: CASSVVGASYGYTF
v_gene: TRBV2; abundance: .; CDR3aa: CASTTQGGQETQYF
v_gene: TRBV5-1; abundance: .; CDR3aa: CASSLVGSGSYNEQFF
v_gene: TRBV6-1; abundance: .; CDR3aa: CASSESPGSSYNEQFF
v_gene: TRBV5-4; abundance: once; CDR3aa: CASGGGGSLTGELFF
v_gene: TRBV7-3; abundance: once; CDR3aa: CASSLNPSSYNEQFF
v_gene: TRBV5-4; abundance: .; CDR3aa: CASSLDGYSEKLFF
v_gene: TRBV9; abundance: .; CDR3aa: CASSPSLGDRGPDTQYF
v_gene: TRBV23-1; abundance: .; CDR3aa: CASSPGHPNPRGAFF
v_gene: TRBV2; abundance: .; CDR3aa: CASSLDSFSGNTIYF
v_gene: TRBV21-1; abundance: few; CDR3aa: CASSTELEPGLLLKGWEQYF
v_gene: TRBV20-1; abundance: .; CDR3aa: CSARDVKAFF
v_gene: TRBV30; abundance: .; CDR3aa: CAWSDDRGRGGYTF
v_gene: TRBV5-4; abundance: .; CDR3aa: CASSWTGGHEQYF
v_gene: TRBV11-3; abundance: .; CDR3aa: CASSSRNTDTQYF
v_gene: TRBV19; abundance: .; CDR3aa: CASSIWGRFSAKNIQYF
v_gene: TRBV4-2; abundance: .; CDR3aa: CASSQGPREKLFF
v_gene: TRBV5-5; abundance: .; CDR3aa: CASSLVSLSSYEQYF
v_gene: TRBV28; abundance: once; CDR3aa: CASSFSQVLGSYEQYF
v_gene: TRBV11-2; abundance: few; CDR3aa: CASSQDTNTEAFF
v_gene: TRBV18; abundance: .; CDR3aa: CASSNPNQPQHF
v_gene: TRBV10-1; abundance: few; CDR3aa: CASSDHRGGVTEAFF
v_gene: TRBV6-5; abundance: .; CDR3aa: CASSYSWGSNQPQHF
v_gene: TRBV7-2; abundance: .; CDR3aa: CASSLYRGQGIYEQYF
v_gene: TRBV4-1; abundance: many; CDR3aa: CASSQVDMGLATGELFF
v_gene: TRBV28; abundance: .; CDR3aa: CASSLGGTGSNEKLFF
v_gene: TRBV11-3; abundance: .; CDR3aa: CASSLEGGQAYNEQFF
v_gene: TRBV2; abundance: .; CDR3aa: CASSDRVRDTEAFF
v_gene: TRBV20-1; abundance: .; CDR3aa: CSASRIDTQYF
v_gene: TRBV9; abundance: .; CDR3aa: CASSVGQGATVSGANVLTF
v_gene: TRBV6-1; abundance: .; CDR3aa: CASSDGQISNYGYTF
v_gene: TRBV7-9; abundance: .; CDR3aa: CASRQGEGEKLFF
v_gene: TRBV28; abundance: .; CDR3aa: CASSVQAGWQETQYF
v_gene: TRBV18; abundance: .; CDR3aa: CASSRPKSGFLGKDTEAFF
v_gene: TRBV7-8; abundance: .; CDR3aa: CASSPNKGTADEQYF
v_gene: TRBV18; abundance: .; CDR3aa: CASSPWPREGPQETQYF
v_gene: TRBV18; abundance: .; CDR3aa: CASSPTRGRTYEQYF
v_gene: TRBV5-4; abundance: .; CDR3aa: CASSLRGGVTGELFF